The following is a T cell receptor (beta chain) sequence with its context. No antigen is known for it. These data come from a study of brain T cells in children with intractable seizures. Only in-frame clones appear in the TCRdb table, and some are missing; sequencing was by immunoSEQ multiplex PCR. The repertoire holds under 400,000 clones, with over 90% as singletons. Trimming removed 2 bases from V and 15 bases from J, with 13 bases in between. The CDR3 extends over 12 amino acids. CDR1 and CDR2 (germline): MGHDK, SYGVNS. The time point was: blood from clinic visit 5 months post-surgery; TSC patient then seizure free. Sequencing was limited to surgery cases with top T cell transcript signatures in brain tissue. At least one anti-epileptic drug was given before surgery. Broader study findings: Pre-surgery blood may have been undersampled, hiding some clones. Patients' HCMV serostatus was unknown; virus specificity rests on CDR3 similarity alone.

This chain links TRBV25-1 with TRBJ1-4, with D possibly being TRBD1 (5 bases). This receptor was taken from a boy less than two years old with tuberous sclerosis and intractable seizures. The input for sequencing was peripheral blood, taken less than 6 months after surgery. CDR3 DNA: TGTGCCAGCAGTGAAATCTGGGGCCCTTTGTTTTTT. Amino acids: CASSEIWGPLFF.